These T cell receptor beta chains were read from a single sample in a study of Graves' ophthalmopathy and Graves' hyperthyroidism. TCRdb fed the multiplex PCR reads into MiXCR, producing one record per CDR3 protein. The table records about 550,000 distinct CDR3 sequences, approximately 35% of them present only once. The sequencing sample was made of peripheral blood or thyroid tissue (not recorded which). The receptor source for this set is an adult man with Graves' hyperthyroidism. Both conserved end residues are part of each CDR3. D genes are given only for firm matches. Where a row states a size, it is once, few, many or the class of an expanded clone; other rows omit it.

CDR3nt,CDR3aa,abundance,v_gene,j_gene,d_gene
TGTGCCAGCAGCTTCTTCGACGTGTCCTATAATTCACCCCTCCACTTT,CASSFFDVSYNSPLHF,many,TRBV5-6,TRBJ1-6,.
TGTGCCAGCAGTTTACAGTGGAACACCGGGGAGCTGTTTTTT,CASSLQWNTGELFF,.,TRBV12-3/TRBV12-4,TRBJ2-2,.
TGTGCCACCAGTAGCCGGACATGGAACACTGAAGCTTTCTTT,CATSSRTWNTEAFF,.,TRBV24-1,TRBJ1-1,.
TGTGCCATCAGGGGGAGCGGGTCTAGGTATGGCTACACCTTC,CAIRGSGSRYGYTF,.,TRBV10-3,TRBJ1-2,.
TGCGCCAGCAGCTTGGACCCAGGGACGCCGAATCAGCCCCAGCATTTT,CASSLDPGTPNQPQHF,.,TRBV11-2,TRBJ1-5,.
TGTGCCAGCAGTTCCCAAACCCGGGACAGGGAATTGGGAGGCTACACCTTC,CASSSQTRDRELGGYTF,.,TRBV6-7,TRBJ1-2,TRBD1
TGTGCCAGTAGTATGGACATCCTCTATGGCTACACCTTC,CASSMDILYGYTF,many,TRBV19,TRBJ1-2,.
TGCAGTGCTGGCAGGAATAGCAATCAGCCCCAGTACTTC,CSAGRNSNQPQYF,.,TRBV20-1,TRBJ2-5,.
TGTGCCACCAGTGATTTTGGGACAGTGAACACCGGGGAGCTGTTTTTT,CATSDFGTVNTGELFF,many,TRBV24-1,TRBJ2-2,TRBD1
TGTGCCAGCAGTGAAAACTCGCAAGAGACCCAGTACTTC,CASSENSQETQYF,many,TRBV6-1,TRBJ2-5,.
TGTGCCAGCAGCCAAGACGGGGCAAAGCAGTACTTC,CASSQDGAKQYF,.,TRBV3-1,TRBJ2-7,.
TGTGCCAGCAGCTTACAGCAGGACAGAGGGAGGGAGCTGTTTTTT,CASSLQQDRGRELFF,once,TRBV7-2,TRBJ2-2,.
TGTGCCATCAACCCCAGGGAAGGCACTGGAAACACCATATATTTT,CAINPREGTGNTIYF,.,TRBV10-3,TRBJ1-3,.
TGTGCCAGCATGCCGTACAGGGGGAGGATAAATGAGCAGTTCTTC,CASMPYRGRINEQFF,.,TRBV12-3/TRBV12-4,TRBJ2-1,TRBD1
TGTGCCAGCGGTGCGGATTCAGTAAACACTGAAGCTTTCTTT,CASGADSVNTEAFF,many,TRBV2,TRBJ1-1,.
TGTGCCAGCAGTTTTCTTGAGGCAAGTTCGACGCCCCAGCATTTT,CASSFLEASSTPQHF,.,TRBV10-2,TRBJ1-5,.
TGTGCCAGCAGCCAAGGGCTATCGATCGGTAGGGGAAGGAACTACGAGCAGTACTTC,CASSQGLSIGRGRNYEQYF,.,TRBV14,TRBJ2-7,.
TGTGCCAGCAGCCAAGAGTGGGCAGGGAACACCGGGGAGCTGTTTTTT,CASSQEWAGNTGELFF,many,TRBV9,TRBJ2-2,.